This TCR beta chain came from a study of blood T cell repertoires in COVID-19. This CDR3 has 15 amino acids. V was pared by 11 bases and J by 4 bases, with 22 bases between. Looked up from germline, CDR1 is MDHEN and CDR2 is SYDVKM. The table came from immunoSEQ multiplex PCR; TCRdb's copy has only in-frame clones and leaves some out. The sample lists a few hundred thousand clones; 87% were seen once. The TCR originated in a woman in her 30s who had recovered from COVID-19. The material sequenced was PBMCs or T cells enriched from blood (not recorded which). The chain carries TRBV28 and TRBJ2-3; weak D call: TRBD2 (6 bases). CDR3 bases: TGTGCCCCCAGAGGGGCGGGGACCGCCCCAGATACGCAGTATTTT. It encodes CAPRGAGTAPDTQYF.